This T cell receptor beta chain was obtained from a study of cytotoxic CD8 clonotypes in ibrutinib-treated CLL. Assay used: immunoSEQ multiplex PCR; TCRdb lists only in-frame clones, some missing. The sample has around 70,000 clones, 68% seen once. CDR3 length: 15 amino acids. Germline V gives CDR1 MNHNS, CDR2 SASEGT. V gave up 6 bases and J gave up 2 bases, with 13 bases separating them. The source of about 2 micrograms of genomic DNA for TCR beta libraries was cryopreserved PBMCs. In its sample, this clone was seen a few times. The starting material was PBMCs, obtained after 12 months of ibrutinib treatment. This TCR derives from a human donor with chronic lymphocytic leukemia. This chain uses TRBV6-1 with TRBJ1-4, with D perhaps matching TRBD1 (5 bases). The CDR3 DNA reads as TGTGCCAGCAGAGAGACTGGGGGGACTAATGAAAAACTGTTTTTT. The encoded protein is CASRETGGTNEKLFF.